This T cell receptor (beta chain) was documented in a study of T-cell reconstitution after alpha-beta-depleted transplantation in children. The TCRbeta library was prepared with unique molecular identifiers. TCRdb ran MiXCR on the PCR reads and lists one entry per CDR3 protein. The sample has under 750,000 distinct CDR3 sequences; under 30% are singletons. With 5 bases removed from V and 4 bases from J, the gap between germline ends came to 15 bases. Germline V gene data show CDR1 as DFQATT and CDR2 as SNEGSKA (reference sequence). This CDR3 comprises 13 residues. The starting material was PBMCs, mostly from graft donor cells, obtained 360 days after TCRalphabeta/CD19-depleted stem cell transplant. The receptor's source is a boy younger than two who had a stem cell transplant for acute myeloid leukemia, so the T cells may come from the graft donor. The chain joins TRBV20-1 to TRBJ2-7; D call uncertain. The CDR3 DNA reads as TGCAGTGCTCGACACGATACGTTATACGAGCAGTACTTC. Translated, it gives CSARHDTLYEQYF.